This T cell receptor beta chain was profiled in a study of Graves' ophthalmopathy and Graves' hyperthyroidism (dated 2018 in TCRdb). About the full investigation: Peripheral blood was collected before any treatment was given, at the time of initial diagnosis. TCR beta repertoire signatures were used to distinguish Graves' ophthalmopathy from Graves' hyperthyroidism and to predict progression to ophthalmopathy. In total, 135 blood samples were TCR-sequenced: 40 to 45 ophthalmopathy, approximately 80 hyperthyroidism and around 17 hyperthyroidism-to-ophthalmopathy patients. To explore V-J signatures that distinguish ophthalmopathy from hyperthyroidism, a discovery set of about a hundred patients was enrolled, made up of approximately 45 with ophthalmopathy and roughly 55 with stable hyperthyroidism. For independent validation, a separate cohort was made up of 18 hyperthyroidism patients plus 17 patients who later progressed from hyperthyroidism to ophthalmopathy. In a handful of hyperthyroidism patients, the T-cell repertoires found in thyroid tissue were compared with those found in blood. After sampling, hyperthyroidism patients received methimazole starting at 30 mg daily, and ophthalmopathy patients received high-dose intravenous methylprednisolone. The roughly 91 discovery patients were randomly divided into training and test sets at a 7:3 ratio. Results the study describes overall, beyond this receptor: Most of the expanded thyroid clonotypes with a frequency above 0.001 were also detected in blood, and it was suggested that the thyroid immune response may be reflected by blood repertoires. In validation, the model predicted ophthalmopathy progression with less than 71% sensitivity and about 73% specificity; roughly eleven predicted patients were CT-confirmed with GO in a median of 6.5 months. Ophthalmopathy was separated from stable hyperthyroidism by the 13-signature model with more than 85% sensitivity and about 81% specificity in cross-validation and with 80%/75% in the test set. Sample size was not statistically predetermined, and group allocation was not concealed from the investigators.

This clonotype showed up many times. Its antigen is unknown. Qualities for individual bases were not recorded, and no much larger clone is one base off. Reading from cysteine to phenylalanine, the CDR3 counts 16 amino acids. The entry retains the CDR3 DNA only, 48 bases that are in frame from base 1. In the germline V gene, CDR1 corresponds to SGHRS and CDR2 to YFSETQ. Cut back by 1 base and 1 base, the V and J ends lie 14 bases apart. The ophthalmopathy patients had moderately to severely active disease, with a Clinical Activity Score of 3 or higher, a NOSPECS grade of 4 or higher, and a disease duration of less than 3 months. Anyone with other autoimmune diseases, uncontrolled infections, pregnancy or lactation was excluded from the study. Diagnosis relied on clinical symptoms, serum thyroxine, TRAb, thyroid ultrasound and orbital computed tomography. Ficoll-Paque density gradient centrifugation was used to isolate PBMCs from 8.5 to 10 ml of fresh peripheral blood. Total RNA was extracted with Trizol reagent and quality-checked on an Agilent 2100 Bioanalyzer.

For repertoire sequencing, the TCR beta CDR3 regions were amplified from RNA transcripts. A first-round RT-PCR used HTBI primers with the Qiagen OneStep RT-PCR kit, followed by a second-round multiplex PCR, size selection and purification. Libraries were sequenced paired-end with 100 bp reads on an Illumina HiSeq2000. The published analysis was carried out like this. SOAPnuke was used to process the reads, throwing out any read that had adapters, had uncalled bases, had a mean Phred below 15, or lacked an exact constant-primer or identifier match. High-quality paired reads were merged with COPE v1.2.5. Unique nucleotide sequences were defined as clonotypes and aligned to IMGT TRB V, D and J references using MiTCR v1.1. The analysis was limited to V-J combinations with a frequency above 0.0001, which together covered 99.2% of repertoires. A TCR clonal expansion and chaos score per V-J combination was defined as the ratio of F50 clonal expansion to chaos observed in the TCRdist matrix. Welch's t-statistics and random forest were used to narrow the features down to around twelve V-J combinations, which were then fed into a naive Bayes classifier. Thyroid-blood repertoire similarity was quantified with the Morisita-Horn index. The public reads were quality trimmed at Q25 with fastp and then assembled into clones with MiXCR by TCRdb, keeping productive beta chains. Merged by CDR3 protein, the rows form single entries marked with the most common genes and DNA. For this entry, the V and J calls and clone size follow TCRdb and not the study's own pipeline. A total of roughly 480,000 distinct CDR3 sequences appear in this sample, roughly an eighth of them only once. The ten largest clones add up to around 9.8% of the sample.

Recombination connected TRBV5-1 to TRBJ1-1; TRBD1 is possibly the D segment (6 matching bases). Sequences were obtained from blood. The sequence derives from a woman in her thirties with Graves' ophthalmopathy. Donor details come from another sample of the same person, matched by shared clones. CDR3 region: CASSLIGGAQNTEAFF. The sequenced DNA: TGCGCCAGCAGCTTGATTGGGGGGGCGCAGAACACTGAAGCTTTCTTT. Here the CDR3 is joined to the reference TRBV5-1 and TRBJ1-1 genes, and the full variable domain is: KAGVTQTPRYLIKTRGQQVTLSCSPISGHRSVSWYQQTPGQGLQFLFEYFSETQRNKGNFPGRFSGRQFSNSRSEMNVSTLELGDSALYLCASSLIGGAQNTEAFFGQGTRLTVV.